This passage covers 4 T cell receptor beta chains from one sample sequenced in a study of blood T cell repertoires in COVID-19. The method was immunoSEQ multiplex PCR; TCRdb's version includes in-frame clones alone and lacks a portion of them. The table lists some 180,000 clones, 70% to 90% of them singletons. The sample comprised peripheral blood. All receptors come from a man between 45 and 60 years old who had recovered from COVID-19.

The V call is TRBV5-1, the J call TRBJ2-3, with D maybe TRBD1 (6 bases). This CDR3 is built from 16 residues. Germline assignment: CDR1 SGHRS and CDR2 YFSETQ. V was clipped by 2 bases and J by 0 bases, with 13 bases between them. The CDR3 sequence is CASSFSTGTSTDTQYF. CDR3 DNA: TGCGCCAGCAGCTTTTCCACAGGGACGAGCACAGATACGCAGTATTTT.

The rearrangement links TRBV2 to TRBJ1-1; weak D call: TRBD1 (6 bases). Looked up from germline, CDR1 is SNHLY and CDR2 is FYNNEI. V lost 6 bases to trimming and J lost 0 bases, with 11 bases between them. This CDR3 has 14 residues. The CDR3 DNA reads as TGTGCCAGCAGGGGGGGGCAGCTGAACACTGAAGCTTTCTTT. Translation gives CASRGGQLNTEAFF.

The CDR3 sequence: CASSQALASSYEQYF. Here the CDR3 DNA reads TGCGCCAGCAGCCAAGCACTAGCTAGCTCCTACGAGCAGTACTTC. The chain employs TRBV4-1 and TRBJ2-7, with D maybe TRBD2 (6 bases). CDR1 and CDR2 from the germline V gene are MGHRA and YSYEKL. V lost 1 base and J 0 bases, leaving 10 bases between the germline ends. The CDR3 spans 15 residues.

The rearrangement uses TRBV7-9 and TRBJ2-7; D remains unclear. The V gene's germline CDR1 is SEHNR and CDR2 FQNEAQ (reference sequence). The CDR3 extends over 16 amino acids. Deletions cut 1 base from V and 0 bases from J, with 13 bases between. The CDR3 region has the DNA TGTGCCAGCAGCTTAGGATCCATTGTCGGCTCCTACGAGCAGTACTTC. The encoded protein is CASSLGSIVGSYEQYF.